What follows describes a single TCR beta chain. These data originate in a study of control samples from healthy donors and cancer patients. Trimming cost V 1 base and J 5 bases, with 17 bases left between them. This CDR3 contains 16 residues. Germline V gene lookup returns CDR1 LGHNT and CDR2 FRNRAP. Data came from immunoSEQ multiplex PCR; TCRdb stores just in-frame clones and leaves some out. The table has approximately 150,000 clones, roughly 94% seen once. The sequence was obtained from a woman aged 18-29 years in good health. This chain links TRBV12-5 with TRBJ1-1, with D perhaps TRBD1 (5 bases). The sequenced material came from blood. CDR3 DNA sequence: TGTGCTAGTGGTTTGGGGGGAGGGGAGCCCCGAACTGAAGCTTTCTTT. It is translated as CASGLGGGEPRTEAFF.